Listed below are T cell receptor beta chains from one sample, sequenced in a study of cytomegalovirus exposure and HLA in healthy donors. The repertoire was sequenced with immunoSEQ multiplex PCR; TCRdb's copy has only in-frame clones and lacks some. The table has 130,000 to 150,000 clones, around 75% seen once. Sequenced: PBMCs. The receptors derive from a woman between 40 and 50 years old in good health and CMV-seronegative. CDR3s leave out the opening cysteine and the closing phenylalanine or tryptophan. Each record gives: V gene, J gene, CDR3 protein.

TRBV27	TRBJ2-7	ASSPYPTGAYEQY
TRBV2	TRBJ2-3	ASIKWAPVGTDTQY
TRBV9	TRBJ1-1	ASSPGNENTEAF
TRBV6-1	TRBJ2-5	ASSVYPVWGETRETQY
TRBV2	TRBJ1-2	ASSPGQNYGYT
TRBV5-1	TRBJ2-2	ASSLGRSGTNTGELF
TRBV6-1	TRBJ1-3	ACRTGPGNTIY
TRBV6-5	TRBJ1-5	ASSFRGDFQPQH
TRBV28	NA	ASSLFSYEQY
TRBV11-2	TRBJ2-3	ASSRLGLAGGTDTQY
TRBV5-4	TRBJ1-1	ASSPRGDMTMNTEAF
TRBV2	TRBJ2-1	ASSPISVPYNEQF
TRBV5-1	TRBJ2-6	ASSLTGVSSGANVLT
TRBV28	TRBJ2-5	ASSLGLEKTQY
TRBV10-3	TRBJ2-1	ASRYDRSYNEQF
TRBV5-1	TRBJ1-2	ASSFHRDGYT
TRBV11-2	TRBJ1-1	ASSPTGVNTEAF
TRBV7-9	TRBJ1-4	SSSLREDNEKLF
TRBV5-1	TRBJ1-5	ASSSNPTSRDRGRRNQPQH
TRBV6-1	TRBJ1-1	ASSYQSPTTEAF
TRBV10-2	TRBJ2-5	ASSVTSGKETQY
TRBV6-1	TRBJ2-1	ASSLASGNNEQF
TRBV19	TRBJ1-5	ASSIMGDSYNSNQPQH
TRBV5-4	TRBJ2-7	ASSPRQGRYEQY
TRBV5-1	TRBJ2-5	ASSLSGSSGGQETQY
TRBV13	TRBJ2-1	ASTPFTSGLYNEQF
TRBV10-1	TRBJ1-2	ASSDWGQPFNYGYT
TRBV27	TRBJ2-7	ASSGGVLYEQY
TRBV5-1	NA	ASSFEGSSYEQY
TRBV7-2	TRBJ2-2	ASSNGVTGELF
TRBV5-5	TRBJ2-7	ASSSDHRVENEQY
TRBV6-5	TRBJ2-1	ASSLLAGNEQF
TRBV10-1	TRBJ2-7	ASRKDGAYEQY
TRBV9	TRBJ2-1	ASSVVGLAYEQF
TRBV7-8	TRBJ1-2	ASSLSGIDSYT
TRBV6-5	TRBJ1-4	ASALPGLTEKLF
TRBV12-5	TRBJ1-1	ASGLDLGGPNTEAF
TRBV5-1	TRBJ2-7	ASSDPWEGEQY
TRBV4-1	TRBJ2-1	ASSLRSLAGNNEQF
TRBV2	TRBJ1-5	ASRATGVGNQPQH
TRBV6-1	TRBJ1-1	ASTQGISTEAF